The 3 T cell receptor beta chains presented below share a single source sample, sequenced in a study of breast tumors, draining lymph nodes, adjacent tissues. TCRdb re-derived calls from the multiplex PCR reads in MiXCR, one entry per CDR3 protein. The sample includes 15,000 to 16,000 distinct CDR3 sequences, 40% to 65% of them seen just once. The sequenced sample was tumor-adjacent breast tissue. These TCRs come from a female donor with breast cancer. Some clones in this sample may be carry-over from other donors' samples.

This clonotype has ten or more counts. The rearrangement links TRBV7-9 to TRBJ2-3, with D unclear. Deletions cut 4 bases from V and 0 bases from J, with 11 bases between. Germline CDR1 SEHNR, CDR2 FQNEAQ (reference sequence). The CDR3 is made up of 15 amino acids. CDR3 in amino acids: CASSSAFLSTDTQYF. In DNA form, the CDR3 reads TGTGCCAGCAGCTCGGCCTTCCTAAGCACAGATACGCAGTATTTT.

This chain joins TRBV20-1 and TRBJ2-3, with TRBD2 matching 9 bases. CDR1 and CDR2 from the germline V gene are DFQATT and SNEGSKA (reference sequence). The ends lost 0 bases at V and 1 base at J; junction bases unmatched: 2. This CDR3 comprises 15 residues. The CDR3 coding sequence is TGCAGTGCTAGAGACTGGACTAGCGGCACAGATACGCAGTATTTT. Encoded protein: CSARDWTSGTDTQYF.

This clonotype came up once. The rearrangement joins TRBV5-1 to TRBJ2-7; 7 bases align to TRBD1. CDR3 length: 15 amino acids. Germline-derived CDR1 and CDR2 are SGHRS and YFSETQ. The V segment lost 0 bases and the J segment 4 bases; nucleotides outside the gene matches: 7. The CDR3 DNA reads TGCGCCAGCAGCTTGGCCCCCGACAGGGAATACGAGCAGTACTTC. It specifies CASSLAPDREYEQYF.